This T cell receptor (beta chain) was observed in a study of blood T cell repertoires in COVID-19. Sequenced by immunoSEQ multiplex PCR; TCRdb stores in-frame clones only, minus some. The repertoire has 150,000 to 200,000 clones, roughly 82% of them found once; the top ten carry approximately 10%. The receptor was isolated from a man aged 40-55 years who had recovered from COVID-19. Sequenced sample: PBMCs or T cells enriched from blood (not recorded which).

CDR3 protein: CASSVDREDEQYF. The CDR3, as DNA: TGTGCCAGCAGCGTAGACAGGGAAGACGAGCAGTACTTC. The chain recombines TRBV9 with TRBJ2-7; D is possibly TRBD1 (6 bases). Trimming pared 0 bases from V and 5 bases from J, leaving 9 bases between. This CDR3 has 13 amino acids. Germline V gives CDR1 SGDLS, CDR2 YYNGEE.